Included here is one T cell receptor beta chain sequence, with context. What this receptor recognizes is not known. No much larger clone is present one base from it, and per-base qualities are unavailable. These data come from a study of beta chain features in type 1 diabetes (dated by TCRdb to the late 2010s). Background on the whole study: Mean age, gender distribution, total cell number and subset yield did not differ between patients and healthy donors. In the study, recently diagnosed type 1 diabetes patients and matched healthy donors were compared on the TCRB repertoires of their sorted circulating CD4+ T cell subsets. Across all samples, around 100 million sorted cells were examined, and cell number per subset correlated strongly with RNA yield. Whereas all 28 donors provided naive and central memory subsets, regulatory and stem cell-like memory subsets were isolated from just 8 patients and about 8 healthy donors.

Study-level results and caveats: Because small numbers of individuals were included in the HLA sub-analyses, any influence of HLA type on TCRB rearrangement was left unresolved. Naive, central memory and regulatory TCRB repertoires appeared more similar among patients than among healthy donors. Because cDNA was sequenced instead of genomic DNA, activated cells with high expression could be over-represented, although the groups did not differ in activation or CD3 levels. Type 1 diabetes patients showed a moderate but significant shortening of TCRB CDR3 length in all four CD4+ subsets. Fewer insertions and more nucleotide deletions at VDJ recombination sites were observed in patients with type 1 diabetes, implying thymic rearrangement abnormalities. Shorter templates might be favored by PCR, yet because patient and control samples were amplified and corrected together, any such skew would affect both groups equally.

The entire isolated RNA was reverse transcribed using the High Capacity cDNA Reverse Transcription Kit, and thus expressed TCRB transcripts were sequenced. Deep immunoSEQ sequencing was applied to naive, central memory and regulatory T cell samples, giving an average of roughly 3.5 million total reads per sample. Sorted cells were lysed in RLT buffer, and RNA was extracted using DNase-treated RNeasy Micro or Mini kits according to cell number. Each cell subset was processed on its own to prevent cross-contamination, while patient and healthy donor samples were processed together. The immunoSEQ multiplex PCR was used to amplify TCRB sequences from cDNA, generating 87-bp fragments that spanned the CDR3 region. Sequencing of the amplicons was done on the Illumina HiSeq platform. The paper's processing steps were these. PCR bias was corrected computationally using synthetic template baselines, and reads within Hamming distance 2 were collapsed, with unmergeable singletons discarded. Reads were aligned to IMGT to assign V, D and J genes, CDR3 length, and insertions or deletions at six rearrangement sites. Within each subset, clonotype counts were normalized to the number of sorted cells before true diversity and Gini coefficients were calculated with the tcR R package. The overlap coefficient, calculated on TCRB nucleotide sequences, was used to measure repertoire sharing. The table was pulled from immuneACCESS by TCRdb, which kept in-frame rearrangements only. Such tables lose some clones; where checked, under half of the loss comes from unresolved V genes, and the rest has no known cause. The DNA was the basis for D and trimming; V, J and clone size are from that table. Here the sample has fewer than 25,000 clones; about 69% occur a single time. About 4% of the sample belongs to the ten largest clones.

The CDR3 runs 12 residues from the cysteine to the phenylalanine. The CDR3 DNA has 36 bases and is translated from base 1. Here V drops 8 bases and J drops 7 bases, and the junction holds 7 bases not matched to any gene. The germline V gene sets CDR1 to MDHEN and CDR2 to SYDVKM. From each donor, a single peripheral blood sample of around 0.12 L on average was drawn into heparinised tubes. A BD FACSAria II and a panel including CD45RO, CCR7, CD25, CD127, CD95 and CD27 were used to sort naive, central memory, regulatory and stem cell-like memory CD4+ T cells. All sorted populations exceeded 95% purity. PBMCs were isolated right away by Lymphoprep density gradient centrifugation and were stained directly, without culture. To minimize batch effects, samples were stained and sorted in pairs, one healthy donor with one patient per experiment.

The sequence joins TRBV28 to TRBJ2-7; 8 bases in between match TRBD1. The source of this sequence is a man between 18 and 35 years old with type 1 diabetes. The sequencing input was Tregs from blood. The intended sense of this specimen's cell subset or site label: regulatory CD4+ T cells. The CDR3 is CASSDRVEEQYF. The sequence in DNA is TGTGCCAGCTCGGACAGGGTAGAAGAGCAGTACTTC.